Reported below is one T cell receptor beta chain. Its antigen is not known. This sample is drawn from a study of cytomegalovirus exposure and HLA in healthy donors. 60 Vbeta and 13 Jbeta primers were used in PCR. TCRdb keeps only in-frame clones here, not all; method: immunoSEQ multiplex PCR. The sample lists about 200,000 clones; 79% were seen once. Findings of the study overall: The authors later linked a missense DCLRE1C variant to TCR beta V- and J-gene trimming. Sequencing likely produced, as an artifact, a cluster of highly shared sequence variants.

The junction had 6 bases not matched to a gene; V was cut back by 1 base and J by 5 bases. The CDR3 is made up of 15 amino acids. Germline loops: CDR1 LGHNT, CDR2 FRNRAP. The receptor comes from a girl aged 10-17 years in good health and CMV-seropositive. Sequenced input: PBMCs. The chain is built from TRBV12-5 and TRBJ1-1, with 8 nucleotides matching TRBD1. The CDR3 reads CASGLGTGLYTEAFF. In DNA, the CDR3 is TGTGCTAGTGGTTTGGGGACAGGGCTCTATACTGAAGCTTTCTTT.